A single sample is the source of the 28 T cell receptor beta chains below, sequenced in a study of blood T cells in healthy people across ages. Primers used in a second PCR of roughly 7 to 12 cycles were a sample-barcoded 5' primer and a J-beta primer mix. TCRdb analysed the 5' RACE reads with MiXCR anew, one entry per CDR3 protein. The sample comprises approximately 790,000 distinct CDR3 sequences, approximately 65% of which are singletons, and about 27% rests with the top ten. The sequencing sample was made of blood. The receptor set was obtained from a man younger than 40 in good health.

V and J are TRBV4-2 and TRBJ2-3, with TRBD2 identical over 7 bases. Germline V CDR1 and CDR2: LGHNA, YNFKEQ. This CDR3 comprises 14 residues. Unmatched junction bases numbered 2, after V lost 4 bases and J lost 1 base. CDR3 DNA: TGTGCCAGCAGCCCTACTAGCGGCACAGATACGCAGTATTTT. Protein: CASSPTSGTDTQYF.

V usage is TRBV24-1 and J usage is TRBJ2-1; 10 nucleotides agree with TRBD2. The CDR3 has 16 amino acids. V lost 2 bases to trimming and J lost 10 bases; unmatched junction nucleotides: 10. Germline loops: CDR1 KGHDR, CDR2 SFDVKD. The CDR3 DNA reads as TGTGCCACCAGTGATTCGGGACTAGCGACGGGACGGGAGCAGTTCTTC. Translating gives CATSDSGLATGREQFF.

This chain uses TRBV10-3 with TRBJ1-1, with TRBD1 matching over 8 bases. V trimming: 10 bases; J trimming: 3 bases; junction bases outside the gene matches: 10. The germline V gene has CDR1 ENHRY and CDR2 SYGVKD. The CDR3 is made up of 14 amino acids. The CDR3 DNA reads TGTGCCACAAAGGCGGACAGGGTGGACACTGAAGCTTTCTTT. Protein product: CATKADRVDTEAFF.

The V call is TRBV7-3, the J call TRBJ2-6; 9 bases line up with TRBD1. Trimming removed 1 base from V and 0 bases from J; junction bases left unmatched: 4. Germline V lookup: CDR1 SGHTA, CDR2 FQGTGA. This CDR3 is 18 amino acids long. The CDR3 sequence: CASSLRTGAISGANVLTF. CDR3 in DNA: TGTGCCAGCAGCTTAAGGACAGGGGCCATCTCTGGGGCCAACGTCCTGACTTTC.

CDR3 sequence reads: CSANGLAVSYNEQFF. The CDR3 DNA is TGCAGTGCCAACGGACTAGCGGTCTCCTACAATGAGCAGTTCTTC. The chain recombines TRBV20-1 with TRBJ2-1; 10 bases line up with TRBD2. V shed 6 bases, J shed 0 bases, and the junction held 5 bases outside the gene matches. The germline V gene has CDR1 DFQATT and CDR2 SNEGSKA (reference sequence). This CDR3 spans 15 amino acids.

There are a few counts of this clonotype. The chain employs TRBV6-5 and TRBJ1-2, with D possibly matching TRBD1 (6 bases). There are 13 residues in the CDR3. The V end lost 6 bases, the J end lost 8 bases, and 16 bases lay between the germline ends. Germline V gene data show CDR1 as MNHEY and CDR2 as SVGAGI. CDR3 loop: CASSPPGGRGYTF. The CDR3 DNA reads as TGTGCCAGCAGCCCGCCTGGGGGGCGAGGCTACACCTTC.

The rearrangement uses TRBV11-1 and TRBJ1-6; D gene ambiguous. V lost 2 bases and J lost 8, with 10 bases in between. The CDR3 spans 14 residues. Germline V CDR1 and CDR2: SGHAT, FQDESV (reference sequence). The CDR3 is CASSLSRRDSPLHF. CDR3 nucleotide sequence: TGTGCCAGCAGCTTATCCAGACGGGATTCACCCCTCCACTTT.

The genes are TRBV27 and TRBJ1-1; 8 positions agree with TRBD1. CDR1 is MNHEY and CDR2 is SMNVEV in the germline V gene (reference sequence). The CDR3 length is 12 residues. J lost 11 bases, V lost 3 bases, and 5 bases had no gene match. CDR3 protein: CASSFGQGAAFF. The CDR3 bases are TGTGCCAGCAGTTTCGGACAGGGAGCGGCTTTCTTT.

This clonotype showed up just a few times. The chain is built from TRBV10-2 and TRBJ1-2, with D hard to call. Germline V CDR1 and CDR2: WSHSY, SAAADI. The V end was cut by 7 bases, the J end by 2 bases, with 8 bases between. This CDR3 has 12 amino acids. The CDR3 bases are TGCGCCAGCATAGACCGAAACTATGGCTACACCTTC. Translated, it gives CASIDRNYGYTF.

This clonotype showed up just a few times. The chain combines TRBV27 with TRBJ1-5; the match to TRBD1 covers 8 bases. The CDR3 is made up of 15 amino acids. CDR1 is MNHEY and CDR2 is SMNVEV in the germline V gene (reference sequence). Unmatched junction bases numbered 5, after V lost 6 bases and J lost 1 base. CDR3 loop: CASSSTGGSNQPQHF. Written as DNA, the CDR3 is TGTGCCAGCAGCTCAACAGGGGGGAGCAATCAGCCCCAGCATTTT.

The chain employs TRBV7-2 and TRBJ2-3; D ambiguous. CDR1 and CDR2 (germline): SGHTA, FQGNSA. This CDR3 comprises 14 residues. The V and J ends lost 5 bases and 0 bases respectively, with 9 bases between them. CDR3: CASSPWVSTDTQYF. In DNA, the CDR3 is TGTGCCAGCAGCCCATGGGTTAGCACAGATACGCAGTATTTT. The whole variable domain, filled in from reference TRBV7-2 and TRBJ2-3, reads GAGVSQSPSNKVTEKGKDVELRCDPISGHTALYWYRQSLGQGLEFLIYFQGNSAPDKSGLPSDRFSAERTGGSVSTLTIQRTQQEDSAVYLCASSPWVSTDTQYFGPGTRLTVL.

The count of this clonotype is one. The chain uses TRBV29-1 and TRBJ2-2; maybe TRBD2 (5 bases). The CDR3 has 11 residues. V was trimmed by 5 bases and J by 7 bases, leaving 8 bases between them. Germline CDR1 SQVTM, CDR2 ANQGSEA. This CDR3 reads CSVREYGELFF. CDR3 coding DNA: TGCAGCGTTAGGGAGTACGGGGAGCTGTTTTTT.

This clonotype was seen a handful of times. The chain combines TRBV4-3 with TRBJ2-7, with 8 positions matching TRBD1. V shed 2 bases and J 7 bases; nucleotides not matched to a gene: 10. This CDR3 comprises 15 residues. Germline loops: CDR1 LGHNA, CDR2 YSLEER. In nucleotides, the CDR3 is TGCGCCAGCAGCCAAAGGAGACAGGGGATGGAGGAGCAGTACTTC. Translated: CASSQRRQGMEEQYF.

Only one count was recorded for this clonotype. This chain uses TRBV14 with TRBJ1-4, with 7 bases matching TRBD1. This CDR3 has 17 amino acids. V lost 3 bases, J lost 3 bases, and 10 bases stayed unmatched. CDR1 is SGHDN, CDR2 FVKESK, per germline. In nucleotides, the CDR3 is TGTGCCAGCAGCCACCAAACCGACAGGGTGGCTAATGAAAAACTGTTTTTT. This translates into CASSHQTDRVANEKLFF.

The V gene is TRBV4-1, the J gene TRBJ2-1; a possible D gene is TRBD2 (5 bases). Germline values: CDR1 MGHRA, CDR2 YSYEKL. The CDR3 consists of 15 residues. V was cut by 4 bases and J by 7 bases, with 17 bases left in between. CDR3 residues: CASSLNAGISNEQFF. In DNA, the CDR3 is TGCGCCAGCAGCCTTAACGCCGGGATATCTAATGAGCAGTTCTTC.

The chain combines TRBV20-1 with TRBJ2-1, with 8 bases lining up with TRBD1. The junction had 4 bases not matched to a gene; V was cut back by 0 bases and J by 6 bases. The CDR3 covers 14 residues. Germline values: CDR1 DFQATT, CDR2 SNEGSKA (reference sequence). DNA for the CDR3: TGCAGTGCTAGAGACGTAGGACAGGGCAATGAGCAGTTCTTC. Amino acid sequence: CSARDVGQGNEQFF.

The V and J genes are TRBV12-5 and TRBJ2-1; 7 bases fit TRBD1. Trimming at V came to 5 bases and at J to 3 bases, leaving 4 bases not matched to a gene. CDR3 length equals 14 residues. Germline V CDR1 and CDR2: LGHNT, FRNRAP. As DNA, the CDR3 is TGTGCTAGTGGTCTTCCAGGGGGCTACAATGAGCAGTTCTTC. It is translated as CASGLPGGYNEQFF.

The gene calls are TRBV14 and TRBJ2-1; 10 bases match TRBD2. Trimming at V came to 4 bases and at J to 5 bases, leaving 8 bases not matched to a gene. The germline CDR1 and CDR2 sequences are SGHDN and FVKESK. This CDR3 is built from 16 residues. The CDR3 DNA follows: TGTGCCAGCAGCCCCTCCTTAGCGGGAGGCCACAATGAGCAGTTCTTC. This gives the protein CASSPSLAGGHNEQFF.

This clonotype was found a few times. V is TRBV4-3 and J is TRBJ2-5, with 7 nucleotides matching TRBD2. The CDR3 length is 15 residues. Unmatched junction bases numbered 8, after V lost 2 bases and J lost 5 bases. Germline V CDR1 and CDR2: LGHNA, YSLEER. This CDR3 is CASSQNPAGGETQYF. CDR3 DNA sequence: TGCGCCAGCAGCCAAAACCCGGCCGGGGGGGAGACCCAGTACTTC.

V and J are TRBV20-1 and TRBJ2-5; 7 bases are a match to TRBD2. The ends lost 5 bases at V and 4 bases at J; junction bases unmatched: 4. The CDR3 consists of 12 residues. From germline, CDR1 is DFQATT and CDR2 SNEGSKA (reference sequence). In DNA form, the CDR3 reads TGCAGTGCTCCGACTAGCTCAGAGACCCAGTACTTC. Protein sequence: CSAPTSSETQYF.

Comments on this clonotype: The junction and the germline gene differ at one end; a read error may be behind it. The rearrangement uses TRBV5-1 and TRBJ1-2, with 9 bases matching TRBD1. Germline lookup yields CDR1 SGHRS and CDR2 YFSETQ. The CDR3 spans 14 residues. The CDR3 sequence is CACSTQTGGNGYTF. For the CDR3, the DNA is TGCGCCTGCAGCACCCAAACAGGGGGCAATGGTTACACCTTC. Full variable domain (missing parts from reference TRBV5-1 and TRBJ1-2): KAGVTQTPRYLIKTRGQQVTLSCSPISGHRSVSWYQQTPGQGLQFLFEYFSETQRNKGNFPGRFSGRQFSNSRSEMNVSTLELGDSALYLCACSTQTGGNGYTFGSGTRLTVV.

This clonotype showed up just a few times. This chain connects TRBV29-1 to TRBJ2-1; no definite D call. This CDR3 has 16 amino acids. The V and J ends lost 2 bases and 0 bases respectively, with 14 bases between them. Per the germline V gene, CDR1 is SQVTM and CDR2 is ANQGSEA. This CDR3 is CSVEKHYGRSYNEQFF. In nucleotides, the CDR3 is TGCAGCGTTGAAAAACATTACGGGCGCTCCTACAATGAGCAGTTCTTC.

In DNA, the CDR3 is TGTGCCAGCTCACCACCAGGAGGGTATAATAATGAGCAGTTCTTC. It translates to CASSPPGGYNNEQFF. This sequence joins TRBV18 and TRBJ2-1; D perhaps matches TRBD2 (6 bases). The CDR3 consists of 15 residues. The germline V gene has CDR1 KGHSH and CDR2 LQKENI. The V end was cut by 0 bases, the J end by 7 bases, with 13 bases between.

This chain joins TRBV7-2 and TRBJ2-3; 10 positions match TRBD1. Germline V gene data show CDR1 as SGHTA and CDR2 as FQGNSA. After removal of 0 bases from V and 3 bases from J, the junction contained 3 bases not matched to a gene. The CDR3 has 16 residues. This CDR3 reads CASSLALGQGTDTQYF. In DNA form, the CDR3 reads TGTGCCAGCAGCTTAGCGCTGGGACAGGGGACAGATACGCAGTATTTT.

This sequence joins TRBV4-3 and TRBJ1-2; 8 nucleotides match TRBD1. Per germline, CDR1 LGHNA and CDR2 YSLEER. The V and J ends lost 1 base and 4 bases, in that order; junction bases with no gene match: 5. The CDR3 has 15 residues. Here the CDR3 DNA reads TGCGCCAGCAGCCAAGCGCAGGGGGCTGGCTATGGCTACACCTTC. The encoded protein is CASSQAQGAGYGYTF.

The V call is TRBV10-3, the J call TRBJ2-1; D call uncertain. CDR1 is ENHRY and CDR2 is SYGVKD in the germline V gene. The CDR3 runs to 15 residues. V was clipped by 2 bases and J by 1 base, with 9 bases between them. The CDR3 sequence is CAISERQASYNEQFF. The CDR3 bases are TGTGCCATCAGTGAGAGGCAGGCTTCCTACAATGAGCAGTTCTTC.

V and J are TRBV24-1 and TRBJ2-1; D is ambiguous. V dropped 9 bases and J dropped 6 bases, with 14 bases sitting between them. The CDR3 runs 13 residues. Germline V gives CDR1 KGHDR, CDR2 SFDVKD. The CDR3 nucleotides read TGTGCCACCCATGGACGACGATCCAATGAGCAGTTCTTC. Protein: CATHGRRSNEQFF.

The rearrangement links TRBV7-2 to TRBJ1-3; D is undetermined. The CDR3 sequence is 13 residues long. Germline values: CDR1 SGHTA, CDR2 FQGNSA. Trimming removed 1 base at V and 8 bases at J, with 9 bases between. The CDR3 is CASSLEVPDTIYF. The CDR3 DNA sequence: TGTGCCAGCAGCTTAGAAGTCCCAGACACCATATATTTT.